Listed below are T cell receptor beta chains from one sample, sequenced in a study of blood T cell repertoires in COVID-19. This table comes from immunoSEQ multiplex PCR, and its TCRdb copy is limited to in-frame clones, with some not included. The sample holds fewer than 250,000 clones; roughly 90% are singletons and the top ten take over 13%. Material for sequencing was PBMCs or T cells enriched from blood (not recorded which). All receptors derive from a young man who had been exposed to COVID-19. CDR3s include the opening cysteine and the closing phenylalanine or tryptophan. The order of the fields is CDR3 length, clone size, J gene, D gene, V gene, CDR3 DNA, CDR3 protein. A D gene is named only where the DNA matches it firmly. A row's size may be missing; if present it is once, few, many or a size class.

>14|-|TRBJ1-4|-|TRBV19
TGTGCCAGTATGGAGTCCGTAACTAATGAAAAACTGTTTTTT
CASMESVTNEKLFF
>13|once|TRBJ1-1|-|TRBV6-4
TGTGCCAGCAGTGAATCTCTGAGGACTGAAGCTTTCTTT
CASSESLRTEAFF
>14|-|TRBJ2-7|-|TRBV7-2
TGTGCCAGCAGCCTACAGGGAAATTCCTACGAGCAGTACTTC
CASSLQGNSYEQYF
>14|-|TRBJ2-2|-|TRBV9
TGTGCCAGCAGCGTTACACAGGACACCGGGGAGCTGTTTTTT
CASSVTQDTGELFF
>17|-|TRBJ2-3|TRBD2|TRBV30
TGTGCCGGGGACCAGCGGGGGGGCCTATACCGGGCGGATACGCAGTATTTT
CAGDQRGGLYRADTQYF
>15|few|TRBJ1-2|-|TRBV6-2/TRBV6-3
TGTGCCAGCAGTTCGCAAGACAGGAGGTCCTCTGGCTACACCTTC
CASSSQDRRSSGYTF
>14|-|TRBJ2-3|TRBD1|TRBV18
TGTGCCAGCTCACCACTACAGGGGCAGGATACGCAGTATTTT
CASSPLQGQDTQYF
>17|-|TRBJ1-2|TRBD1|TRBV6-1
TGTGCCAGCAGTGAGTTTCGACAGGGCACCTCTCCCGATGGCTACACCTTC
CASSEFRQGTSPDGYTF
>14|-|TRBJ2-3|-|TRBV10-3
TGTGCCATCAGTGAAGGGGGGGACGGGGTTACGCAGTATTTT
CAISEGGDGVTQYF
>13|-|TRBJ1-1|-|TRBV29-1
TGCAGCGCGGGTGGGCTTGGGAACACTGAAGCTTTCTTT
CSAGGLGNTEAFF
>16|-|TRBJ1-2|TRBD1|TRBV4-1
TGCGCCAGCAGCCAAACACCGGGACAGGGTAACTATGGCTACACCTTC
CASSQTPGQGNYGYTF
>15|-|TRBJ2-1|TRBD2|TRBV24-1
TGTGCCACCAGTGATCGGAGCGGGGGCGGGAATGAGCAGTTCTTC
CATSDRSGGGNEQFF
>15|-|TRBJ1-3|-|TRBV3-1/TRBV3-2
TGTGCCAGCAGCCAAGGCAGGGGTTCTGGAAACACCATATATTTT
CASSQGRGSGNTIYF
>13|-|TRBJ2-1|TRBD1|TRBV10-3
TGTGCCATCAGCACAGGGGATGGCAATGAGCAGTTCTTC
CAISTGDGNEQFF
>16|-|TRBJ2-5|TRBD2|TRBV9
TGTGCCAGCAGCGCGCTTAGCGGGGGGGCCGATGAGACCCAGTACTTC
CASSALSGGADETQYF
>15|-|TRBJ2-7|-|TRBV7-2
TGTGCCAGCAGCTTAGGGGGGGGCCTCATTGACGAGCAGTACTTC
CASSLGGGLIDEQYF
>16|-|TRBJ1-2|-|TRBV4-2
TGTGCCAGCAGCCAAGCTTTCCGACAGGAGTCCTATGGCTACACCTTC
CASSQAFRQESYGYTF
>17|-|TRBJ1-2|TRBD1|TRBV4-1
TGCGCCAGCAGCCCGTGGACAGGGGGCCCGGGAAGGTTAGGCTACACCTTC
CASSPWTGGPGRLGYTF
>16|-|TRBJ2-3|TRBD2|TRBV9
TGTGCCAGCAGCGAGGGACTAGCGGGGGTCACAGATACGCAGTATTTT
CASSEGLAGVTDTQYF
>18|-|TRBJ1-3|-|TRBV11-3
TGTGCCAACCCTCTCCCCGGTGGGGCGGGAACCTCTGGAAACACCATATATTTT
CANPLPGGAGTSGNTIYF
>19|-|TRBJ2-2|TRBD2|TRBV7-9
TGTGCCAGCAGCTTCGCCGGGACTAGCGGGGGGGCAAGGACCGGGGAGCTGTTTTTT
CASSFAGTSGGARTGELFF
>18|-|TRBJ2-6|TRBD1|TRBV5-1
TGCGCCAGCAGCATGTGGACAGGGGGTTCCTCTGGGGCCAACGTCCTGACTTTC
CASSMWTGGSSGANVLTF
>17|-|TRBJ2-2|-|TRBV2
TGTGCCAGCAGTGAATGGGCGGGAAAGGCGAACACCGGGGAGCTGTTTTTT
CASSEWAGKANTGELFF
>12|-|TRBJ1-3|TRBD1|TRBV14
TGTGCCAGCACGGGACAGGGAAACACCATATATTTT
CASTGQGNTIYF
>14|-|TRBJ1-5|-|TRBV18
TGTGCCAGCTCACCAGGAGGGAGGAATCAGCCCCAGCATTTT
CASSPGGRNQPQHF
>16|-|TRBJ1-1|-|TRBV20-1
TGCAGTGCTAGTGGGGGTAAGGGAGTGCGAAACACTGAAGCTTTCTTT
CSASGGKGVRNTEAFF
>16|-|TRBJ1-1|TRBD1|TRBV5-1
TGCGCCAGCAGCAACCGGGACAGGGGAATGAACACTGAAGCTTTCTTT
CASSNRDRGMNTEAFF
>13|-|TRBJ1-1|-|TRBV4-1
TGCGCCAGCAGCCAGGGGGCGAACACTGAAGCTTTCTTT
CASSQGANTEAFF
>14|-|TRBJ2-2|-|TRBV7-3
TGTGCCAGCAGCTTCCGCGAGGGGGCCGGGGAGCTGTTTTTT
CASSFREGAGELFF
>12|-|TRBJ2-7|-|TRBV6-5
TGTGCCAGCAGAAATTTCAGGGACGAGCAGTACTTC
CASRNFRDEQYF
>13|-|TRBJ1-2|-|TRBV15
TGTGCCACCAGCAGAGGGTTAGCGGCGGGCTACACCTTC
CATSRGLAAGYTF
>16|-|TRBJ2-2|-|TRBV7-3
TGTGCCAGCAGCTTGTACAGGGTCCCCGACACCGGGGAGCTGTTTTTT
CASSLYRVPDTGELFF
>14|-|TRBJ1-1|TRBD1|TRBV19
TGTGCCAGTAGGCTAGACAGGGAGAACACTGAAGCTTTCTTT
CASRLDRENTEAFF
>17|few|TRBJ2-2|TRBD2|TRBV18
TGTGCCAGCTCACCAATACTAGCGGGGGCCGTCACCGGGGAGCTGTTTTTT
CASSPILAGAVTGELFF
>14|-|TRBJ2-7|-|TRBV5-1
TGCGCCAGCAGCCCAGGGATCGATTCCTACGAGCAGTACTTC
CASSPGIDSYEQYF
>16|once|TRBJ2-3|-|TRBV5-4
TGTGCCAGCAGCTTGGTAACTAGCTTTGGAACAGATACGCAGTATTTT
CASSLVTSFGTDTQYF
>14|-|TRBJ2-7|-|TRBV19
TGTGCCAGTAGTATAGCAGACTCCATATACGAGCAGTACTTC
CASSIADSIYEQYF
>13|-|TRBJ1-5|-|TRBV7-2
TGTGCCAGCAGCTTAGACTCAATCGGGCCCCAGCATTTT
CASSLDSIGPQHF
>16|once|TRBJ1-6|-|TRBV7-9
TGTGCCAGCAGCCGAGGGTGGACAGACGATAATTCACCCCTCCACTTT
CASSRGWTDDNSPLHF
>15|-|TRBJ2-7|-|TRBV6-1
TGTGCCAGCAGTGAAGCCCCCAGGGGAACCTACGAGCAGTACTTC
CASSEAPRGTYEQYF
>16|-|TRBJ1-1|TRBD1|TRBV25-1
TGTGCCAGTAGCGCCCGCGGGACAGGGTTGAACACTGAAGCTTTCTTT
CASSARGTGLNTEAFF
>14|-|TRBJ1-6|-|TRBV27
TGTGCCAGCAGTTTTCGGGGAATCAGTTCACCCCTCCACTTT
CASSFRGISSPLHF
>14|-|TRBJ2-2|-|TRBV7-3
TGTGCCAGCAGCCCACACGCGGGACCCGGGGAGCTGTTTTTT
CASSPHAGPGELFF
>15|-|TRBJ1-4|-|TRBV11-2
TGTGCCAGCAGCATTACAGGTTCAACTAATGAAAAACTGTTTTTT
CASSITGSTNEKLFF
>13|-|TRBJ1-1|-|TRBV7-3
TGTGCCAGCAGCTATAGCCCCGACAGTGAAGCTTTCTTT
CASSYSPDSEAFF
>11|-|TRBJ2-5|-|TRBV20-1
TGCAGTGCTCAGGGGGGAGAGACCCAGTACTTC
CSAQGGETQYF
>16|once|TRBJ2-7|-|TRBV21-1
TGTGCCAGCAGCAATTTGAGGGCAGGAGGCCTCTACGAGCAGTACTTC
CASSNLRAGGLYEQYF
>14|-|TRBJ1-2|-|TRBV7-8
TGTGCCAGCAGCCCCCGGGGGTCAGTCTATGGCTACACCTTC
CASSPRGSVYGYTF
>15|-|TRBJ1-6|TRBD1|TRBV19
TGTGCCAGTAGTATCTCCGGGACAGGGGATTCACCCCTCCACTTT
CASSISGTGDSPLHF
>14|-|TRBJ2-6|-|TRBV27
TGTGCCAGTACGAGGGTCTCTGGGGCCAACGTCCTGACTTTC
CASTRVSGANVLTF
>16|few|TRBJ2-5|TRBD2|TRBV19
TGTGCCAGTAGCGTTCGAGCTAGCGGGGGACAAGAGACCCAGTACTTC
CASSVRASGGQETQYF
>19|-|TRBJ1-2|TRBD1|TRBV19
TGTGCCAGTAGTATCACCCCGGGACAGGGGGCGGCAGCTAACTATGGCTACACCTTC
CASSITPGQGAAANYGYTF
>17|-|TRBJ2-7|TRBD2|TRBV5-6
TGTGCCAGCAGCTTGGCCGCTAGCGGGGGGTCCCCTTACGAGCAGTACTTC
CASSLAASGGSPYEQYF
>15|-|TRBJ2-1|TRBD2|TRBV19
TGTGCCAGTGGGACGGCGGGGGTCTCCTACAATGAGCAGTTCTTC
CASGTAGVSYNEQFF
>16|-|TRBJ1-2|-|TRBV9
TGTGCCAGCAGCGTAGGGTCCCGAGGAGGGCCCTATGGCTACACCTTC
CASSVGSRGGPYGYTF
>16|-|TRBJ2-6|-|TRBV4-1
TGCGCCAGCAGCCAAAGAGAAGGGGCTGGGGCCAACGTCCTGACTTTC
CASSQREGAGANVLTF
>20|-|TRBJ2-6|TRBD1|TRBV6-2/TRBV6-3
TGTGCCAGCAGTTACCCGACGGGACAGGGAGTTTTCTCTGGGGCCAACGTCCTGACTTTC
CASSYPTGQGVFSGANVLTF
>14|-|TRBJ2-1|-|TRBV7-3
TGTGCCAGCAGCTTAAGCGCGGCGGGCAATGAGCAGTTCTTC
CASSLSAAGNEQFF
>14|-|TRBJ1-1|-|TRBV6-5
TGTGCCAGCAGACCGCCTAGTAAGAACACTGAAGCTTTCTTT
CASRPPSKNTEAFF